Listed here is a single T cell receptor beta chain. This clonotype was observed a handful of times. Its antigen is not yet known. Base qualities are not provided; no much larger clone lies one nucleotide away. The meaning of the sample's time point label: sample taken at primary tumor resection. Without any cell sorting, TCR sequencing was performed on whole RNA extracted either from tumor and nontumor lung tissue or from cryopreserved PBMC samples. Samples were obtained from about 75 patients with early-stage, untreated non-small cell lung cancer from the lung TRACERx cohort. Patients were selected for TCR sequencing only if sufficient RNA was available from at least two tumor regions. These data come from a study of spatial heterogeneity in lung cancer (dated by TCRdb to the late 2010s). For context, the study as a whole: Beta-chain transcripts were consistently detected in greater numbers than alpha-chain transcripts, which likely reflected higher beta-chain transcript abundance. In the raw uncorrected reads, each unique combination of TCR and UMI appeared on average more than ten times. The study quantitatively compared TCR alpha and beta repertoires across multiple tumor regions, matched nontumor lung and blood in non-small cell lung cancer. TCR repertoire features were related to nonsynonymous mutation counts determined by whole-exome sequencing of tumor tissue. Both alpha and beta chains were TCR-sequenced in 220 or so tumor regions, some 64 matched nontumor lung samples and 55 to 60 PBMC samples obtained at surgery.

What the work shows at the level of the full study, not this receptor alone: Additional single-cell paired TCR alpha and beta sequencing was considered necessary to confirm, at a functional level, the hypothesis that regional TCRs recognize regional mutations. Ubiquitous expanded tumor TCRs were found in blood more often at tumor resection than at routine follow-up.

Library prep was done by 5' RACE. Sequencing took place on a NextSeq 500. To allow correction of PCR and sequencing errors, the TCR library protocol tagged every TCR cDNA molecule with a unique molecular identifier. The authors' pipeline ran thus. Decombinator tools were used for TCR identification, UMI-based error correction and CDR3 extraction. TCRs above a frequency of 2 per 1,000, corresponding to the top 1% of the tumor frequency distribution, were defined as expanded. Renyi diversity was computed with the R vegan package after each repertoire had been subsampled 100 times to 5,000 TCRs. CDR3 similarity networks were built from amino acid triplet string-kernel similarity, with CDR3s being connected when pairwise similarity was above 0.82. The public sequencing data were trimmed at Q25 with fastp and processed into clonotypes with MiXCR by TCRdb, which kept only in-frame beta chains. Identical CDR3 protein sequences are pooled into one entry, listed with their most common genes and DNA. The V and J calls here are based on TCRdb, not the publication. This sample gives some 100,000 distinct CDR3 sequences in total; approximately 12% of them show up just once. The top ten clonotypes cover approximately 39% of the sample.

Sequenced material: PBMCs, taken at surgery. The sequence was obtained from a male donor with early-stage non-small cell lung cancer.

The encoded CDR3 is CASSLEGRLANYEQYF. The nucleotides read TGTGCCAGCAGCTTAGAAGGACGCCTAGCGAACTACGAGCAGTACTTC. The V and J segments used are TRBV7-8 and TRBJ2-7; TRBD2 is a weak D gene call, 6 bases matching. CDR1 and CDR2 are drawn from the germline V gene: SGHVS, FQNEAQ. Deletion took 1 base off V and 3 bases off J, with a span of 16 bases between the germline ends. Spanning cysteine to phenylalanine, the CDR3 consists of 16 amino acids. Only the CDR3 part of the read is kept: 48 bases, read in frame from the first base.